The rows below give T cell receptor beta chains drawn from one sample of a study of blood T cell repertoires in COVID-19. Sequencing used immunoSEQ multiplex PCR; TCRdb keeps in-frame clones, though not all of them. The repertoire holds 250,000 to 300,000 clones, over 75% seen once, with 15% to 18% in the top ten. Specimen: PBMCs or T cells enriched from blood (not recorded which). The receptor set was obtained from a young man who had recovered from COVID-19. Each CDR3 is given with its conserved first and last residue. The D gene is left open where the match is weak. A row's size may be missing; if present it is once, few, many or a size class.

cdr3_nt	cdr3_aa	v_call	clone_size	d_call	j_call
TGTGCCAGCAGCTTAGCAGGACAGGGTAATTCACCCCTCCACTTT	CASSLAGQGNSPLHF	TRBV7-8	once	TRBD1	TRBJ1-6
TGCAGCGTTGAGGAGGGACGGGACAGGGAATCCGGGGGTGGCGGGGAGCTGTTTTTT	CSVEEGRDRESGGGGELFF	TRBV29-1	.	TRBD1	TRBJ2-2
TGTGCCAGCAGCGTCTATCCTCGGGAGCGGGATTCGAACAATGAGCAGTTCTTC	CASSVYPRERDSNNEQFF	TRBV9	.	TRBD2	TRBJ2-1
TGTGCCAGCAGCTTAGCCCCGGGACTAGCGTCGGGGGAGACCCAGTACTTC	CASSLAPGLASGETQYF	TRBV11-3	.	TRBD2	TRBJ2-5
TGCGCCAGCAGCGTGATCCCGGGGGACAGGGTACTTACGAGGCAGTACTTC	CASSVIPGDRVLTRQYF	TRBV5-1	.	TRBD1	TRBJ2-7
TGTGCCAGCAGCCCGCAGGGAACTAGCACAGATACGCAGTATTTT	CASSPQGTSTDTQYF	TRBV7-9	.	.	TRBJ2-3
TGCGCCAGCACCGACCTACCTGGGACAGCCTCTGGGGCCAACGTCCTGACTTTC	CASTDLPGTASGANVLTF	TRBV10-2	.	TRBD1	TRBJ2-6
TGTGCCAGCAGCTTTGATGACAGCATGAACACTGAAGCTTTCTTT	CASSFDDSMNTEAFF	TRBV7-9	.	.	TRBJ1-1
TGTGCCAGCAGGACCGGGACAGGGGTAAGCGAGCAGTACTTC	CASRTGTGVSEQYF	TRBV6-5	.	TRBD1	TRBJ2-7
TGCAGCGTTTCGGTCGTCGGTGAAGCTTTCTTT	CSVSVVGEAFF	TRBV29-1	.	.	TRBJ1-1
TGTGCCAGCTCACCCGGACAGGGGAGAAACACCATATATTTT	CASSPGQGRNTIYF	TRBV18	.	TRBD1	TRBJ1-3
TGTGCCAGCAGCGTGGGTACAGGCGGCTCTGGAAACACCATATATTTT	CASSVGTGGSGNTIYF	TRBV11-2	.	.	TRBJ1-3
TGCGCCAGCAGCTTGGCCCGGGTGGAGCAGTTCTTC	CASSLARVEQFF	TRBV5-1	.	.	TRBJ2-1
TGCGCCAGCAGCGGGACAGGGAGGCAGCCCCAGCATTTT	CASSGTGRQPQHF	TRBV10-2	.	TRBD1	TRBJ1-5
TGTGCCACCAGTGATTCCCCGGGACAGGGGGCCGGAGGAAGCTCCTACAATGAGCAGTTCTTC	CATSDSPGQGAGGSSYNEQFF	TRBV24-1	once	TRBD1	TRBJ2-1
TGTGCCAGCAGCCAAGATGTTCAGGGTTATGGCTACACCTTC	CASSQDVQGYGYTF	TRBV3-1/TRBV3-2	.	.	TRBJ1-2
TGTGCCAGCGCACGAGTCCCTTATGAGCAGTTCTTC	CASARVPYEQFF	TRBV7-9	.	.	TRBJ2-1
TGTGCCAGCAGTTCTAAGAGACAGGGGCTTTATGGCTACACCTTC	CASSSKRQGLYGYTF	TRBV6-5	.	TRBD1	TRBJ1-2
TGTGCCAGCAGACCGGTGAACACTGAAGCTTTCTTT	CASRPVNTEAFF	TRBV28	.	.	TRBJ1-1
TGCAGTGCGAGTACTCTCACAGGGGCCAATCAGCCCCAGCATTTT	CSASTLTGANQPQHF	TRBV20-1	.	TRBD1	TRBJ1-5
TGTGCCAGTAGACCGACGGGGGAGGTACCTGAAGCTTTCTTT	CASRPTGEVPEAFF	TRBV19	once	.	TRBJ1-1
TGTGCCAGTACATTCCGGAGGCGGACAGGGAGCCAAAACACCATATATTTT	CASTFRRRTGSQNTIYF	TRBV19	.	TRBD1	TRBJ1-3
TGTGCCAGCAGTGACAGTCGAGAAGACAGGGGTGGAAACACCATATATTTT	CASSDSREDRGGNTIYF	TRBV25-1	.	TRBD1	TRBJ1-3
TGTGCCAGCAGCTTAGCGGGGGGAAAGACTGAAGCTTTCTTT	CASSLAGGKTEAFF	TRBV7-9	.	.	TRBJ1-1
TGTGCCAGCAGCTTAGGCGGCCTTAGCACAGATACGCAGTATTTT	CASSLGGLSTDTQYF	TRBV7-2	.	.	TRBJ2-3
TGTGCCGCATTTCAGAGGGGGCTGGATGGCTACACCTTC	CAAFQRGLDGYTF	TRBV6-5	.	TRBD1	TRBJ1-2
TGTGCCAGCAGTGACGGACAGGGTGTCCCCGAGCAGTACTTC	CASSDGQGVPEQYF	TRBV6-1	.	TRBD1	TRBJ2-7
TGTGCCAGCAGCCGGACGCGACAGGGCGAGCAGTACTTC	CASSRTRQGEQYF	TRBV3-1/TRBV3-2	.	TRBD1	TRBJ2-7
TGTGCCAGCAGTTCCGGGACTAGGTACAATGAGCAGTTCTTC	CASSSGTRYNEQFF	TRBV27	.	TRBD2	TRBJ2-1
TGCGCCAGCAGCTTTGGGCAGGGTTACAATGAGCAGTTCTTC	CASSFGQGYNEQFF	TRBV5-1	.	.	TRBJ2-1
TGTGCCACCAGTTCTGAGCCCACTAGCACAGATACGCAGTATTTT	CATSSEPTSTDTQYF	TRBV24-1	.	.	TRBJ2-3
TGTGCCAGTAGACCTCTCGGGGAGGTCGTAGATACGCAGTATTTT	CASRPLGEVVDTQYF	TRBV19	.	.	TRBJ2-3
TGCAGTGCTAGTCCGGGACGGGGGCAGCCCCAGCATTTT	CSASPGRGQPQHF	TRBV20-1	.	.	TRBJ1-5
TGCGCCAGCAGCCTACCCAGCCCCAGGGGAATAGGTTCACCCCTCCACTTT	CASSLPSPRGIGSPLHF	TRBV4-1	.	.	TRBJ1-6
TGTGCCAGCAGCTTCCCTAGCGGGACCCACTACAATGAGCAGTTCTTC	CASSFPSGTHYNEQFF	TRBV11-3	.	TRBD2	TRBJ2-1
TGTGCCAGCAGCAAAGTATTGCGCGGGAGGGGAAGTTCTGGGGCCAACGTCCTGACTTTC	CASSKVLRGRGSSGANVLTF	TRBV21-1	.	.	TRBJ2-6
TGTGCCAGCAGCAGGACCCCTAGCTTGGAAGAGACCCAGTACTTC	CASSRTPSLEETQYF	TRBV4-2	.	.	TRBJ2-5
TGTGCCAGCAGCATCACCGGGACAGGGGCTGAAGCTTTCTTT	CASSITGTGAEAFF	TRBV13	.	TRBD1	TRBJ1-1
TGTGCCAGCGGTCAGTCGGACAGAGTGTACGAGCAGTACTTC	CASGQSDRVYEQYF	TRBV6-5	.	.	TRBJ2-7
TGTGCCAGCAGTGGTTCTGTAGCCTTGAGCTCCTATAATTCACCCCTCCACTTT	CASSGSVALSSYNSPLHF	TRBV6-1	.	.	TRBJ1-6
TGTGCCAGCAAGGTGGGCGGCGGGATGCTCTACGAGCAGTACTTC	CASKVGGGMLYEQYF	TRBV11-2	.	.	TRBJ2-7